The 21 T cell receptor beta chains presented below share a single source sample, sequenced in a study of control samples from healthy donors and cancer patients. Assay: immunoSEQ multiplex PCR; the TCRdb copy retains only in-frame clones and omits some. The table lists 90,000 to 100,000 clones, roughly 78% of them singletons. The sample consisted of blood. All receptors come from a man aged 60 to 69 in good health.

Here the CDR3 DNA reads TGCGCCAGCAGCCCCTCAGGTTTGTCTGTTAATTCACCCCTCCACTTT. It encodes CASSPSGLSVNSPLHF. The chain couples TRBV4-1 to TRBJ1-6, with D unclear. The CDR3 has 16 residues. V lost 4 bases and J lost 6, with 16 bases in between. The V gene's germline CDR1 is MGHRA and CDR2 YSYEKL.

This chain links TRBV20-1 with TRBJ2-5; D not certain. Trimming pared 3 bases from V and 5 bases from J, leaving 7 bases between. The CDR3 runs to 11 residues. The germline gives CDR1 DFQATT, CDR2 SNEGSKA (reference sequence). The CDR3 DNA sequence: TGCAGTGCTAGTAAGGCGGAGACCCAGTACTTC. Its translation is CSASKAETQYF.

The chain carries TRBV14 and TRBJ2-1; D is uncertain. CDR1 is SGHDN, CDR2 FVKESK, per germline. The CDR3 sequence is 13 residues long. V lost 0 bases, J lost 5 bases, and 5 bases lay in between. The CDR3 sequence: CASSQDRNNEQFF. The CDR3 coding sequence is TGTGCCAGCAGCCAAGATCGAAACAATGAGCAGTTCTTC.

In this sample, this clone turned up once. The chain employs TRBV19 and TRBJ2-3, with D unresolved. The CDR3 contains 13 residues. The V and J ends lost 3 bases and 1 base respectively, with 5 bases between them. The germline V gene encodes CDR1 LNHDA and CDR2 SQIVND (reference sequence). The CDR3 is CASSIGGTDTQYF. The CDR3 region has the DNA TGTGCCAGTAGTATTGGGGGCACAGATACGCAGTATTTT.

In regard to this clone: This specimen includes other DNA sequences encoding the same CDR3. The rearrangement uses TRBV7-8 and TRBJ1-1; the D is unclear. Trimming pared 1 base from V and 0 bases from J, leaving 6 bases between. CDR1 is SGHVS and CDR2 is FQNEAQ in the germline V gene. The length of the CDR3 is 14 residues. CDR3 DNA sequence: TGTGCCAGCAGCTTAGACGAGTTGAACACTGAAGCTTTCTTT. Protein: CASSLDELNTEAFF.

The DNA of the CDR3 is TGTGCCAGCAGCATGACAGGGGGCCAAGAGACCCAGTACTTC. This translates into CASSMTGGQETQYF. The V and J genes are TRBV7-6 and TRBJ2-5; 9 nucleotides match TRBD1. Germline CDR1 reads SGHVS; CDR2 reads FNYEAQ. V gave up 5 bases and J gave up 1 base; unmatched junction bases: 2. CDR3 length equals 14 residues.

V usage is TRBV5-1 and J usage is TRBJ1-1; possible D gene TRBD1, 6 bases. The V end was cut by 9 bases, the J end by 3 bases, with 15 bases between. The CDR3 covers 13 residues. Germline CDR1 is SGHRS and CDR2 is YFSETQ. The CDR3 reads CATRDTVYTEAFF. DNA for the CDR3: TGCGCCACCAGGGACACTGTCTACACTGAAGCTTTCTTT. The full variable domain, its missing parts supplied by reference TRBV5-1 and TRBJ1-1, is KAGVTQTPRYLIKTRGQQVTLSCSPISGHRSVSWYQQTPGQGLQFLFEYFSETQRNKGNFPGRFSGRQFSNSRSEMNVSTLELGDSALYLCATRDTVYTEAFFGQGTRLTVV.

A remark on this clone: This specimen includes other DNA sequences encoding the same CDR3. The rearrangement uses TRBV4-1 and TRBJ2-2; a weak D match, TRBD1 (6 bases). Germline values: CDR1 MGHRA, CDR2 YSYEKL. The CDR3 is 14 amino acids. Deletions cut 4 bases from V and 1 base from J, with 7 bases between. The CDR3 is CASSPGQNTGELFF. In DNA form, the CDR3 reads TGCGCCAGCAGCCCGGGACAGAACACCGGGGAGCTGTTTTTT.

The J gene is TRBJ2-3, the V gene TRBV9, with 10 bases fitting TRBD2. V gave up 4 bases and J gave up 2 bases; unmatched junction bases: 4. The germline V gene has CDR1 SGDLS and CDR2 YYNGEE. The length of the CDR3 is 15 residues. The CDR3 here is CASSLAGATTDTQYF. The CDR3 region has the DNA TGTGCCAGCAGCCTAGCGGGGGCCACCACAGATACGCAGTATTTT.

CDR3 coding DNA: TGTGCCAGCAGCGAGCGGACTAGCGGGAGGGATTATGAGCAGTTCTTC. Protein sequence: CASSERTSGRDYEQFF. The genes are TRBV4-2 and TRBJ2-1; 15 bases agree with TRBD2. Germline loops: CDR1 LGHNA, CDR2 YNFKEQ. The CDR3 has 16 residues. Trimming took 5 bases from V and 8 from J; bases not matched to a gene: 7.

This chain joins TRBV15 and TRBJ2-1, with no clear D. The CDR3 is 14 residues long. Between the trimmed V and J ends, which lost 6 bases and 6 bases, there was a span of 15 bases. Per germline, CDR1 LNHNV and CDR2 YYDKDF (reference sequence). The CDR3 here is CATRPEVIGNEQFF. In nucleotides, the CDR3 is TGTGCCACCAGACCGGAAGTTATCGGCAATGAGCAGTTCTTC.

This clone was counted between two and nine times. V gene TRBV30 combines with J gene TRBJ1-5; weak D call: TRBD1 (5 bases). Germline CDR1 reads GTSNPN; CDR2 reads SVGIG (reference sequence). The CDR3 sequence is 13 residues long. Trimming pared 5 bases from V and 0 bases from J, leaving 8 bases between. CDR3 protein: CAWGTVSNQPQHF. The CDR3 coding sequence is TGTGCCTGGGGGACCGTTAGCAATCAGCCCCAGCATTTT.

This clone has more than one count but fewer than ten. The J gene is TRBJ1-2, the V gene TRBV4-1; D may be TRBD1 (6 bases). The CDR3 contains 14 residues. From germline, CDR1 is MGHRA and CDR2 YSYEKL. Deletions cut 0 bases from V and 13 bases from J, with 18 bases between. This chain's CDR3 is CASSQDSINREGTF. CDR3 coding DNA: TGCGCCAGCAGCCAAGACTCCATCAACAGGGAGGGCACCTTC.

The gene calls are TRBV11-2 and TRBJ1-1, with TRBD1 identical over 7 bases. Losses at the gene ends were 7 bases for V and 3 bases for J; bases not matched to a gene: 11. Germline loops: CDR1 SGHAT, CDR2 FQNNGV. The CDR3 consists of 15 residues. The CDR3 sequence: CASTLQGIGYTEAFF. The CDR3 DNA is TGTGCCAGCACACTACAGGGGATAGGGTACACTGAAGCTTTCTTT.

The chain has TRBV29-1 and TRBJ2-1; the D is unclear. The CDR3 consists of 14 residues. CDR1 is SQVTM and CDR2 is ANQGSEA in the germline V gene. With 2 bases removed from V and 6 bases from J, the gap between germline ends came to 14 bases. This CDR3 is CSVEPGPPFNEQFF. Here the CDR3 DNA reads TGCAGCGTTGAACCAGGCCCCCCTTTCAATGAGCAGTTCTTC.

The genes are TRBV19 and TRBJ2-3; TRBD1 matches at 9 bases. This CDR3 contains 16 residues. The germline V gene encodes CDR1 LNHDA and CDR2 SQIVND (reference sequence). J was trimmed by 0 bases and V by 7 bases; bases with no gene match: 8. The CDR3 DNA is TGTGCCAGTAAACAGGGGGCCCGATTTAGCACAGATACGCAGTATTTT. Its translation: CASKQGARFSTDTQYF.

V usage is TRBV10-3 and J usage is TRBJ2-7, with 9 bases identical to TRBD1. The CDR3 has 15 residues. Germline V gene data show CDR1 as ENHRY and CDR2 as SYGVKD. V trimming: 3 bases; J trimming: 4 bases; junction bases outside the gene matches: 7. DNA for the CDR3: TGTGCCATCAGTGAATTGGGACAGGGAGGGTACGAGCAGTACTTC. It encodes CAISELGQGGYEQYF.

V usage is TRBV28 and J usage is TRBJ2-1; 7 bases fit TRBD1. The CDR3 contains 14 residues. V shed 4 bases and J 8 bases; nucleotides not matched to a gene: 8. CDR1 MDHEN and CDR2 SYDVKM come from the germline V gene. The CDR3 loop is CASSSYRGSDEQFF. The CDR3 nucleotides are TGTGCCAGCAGTTCCTACAGGGGCTCGGATGAGCAGTTCTTC.

The chain uses TRBV29-1 and TRBJ1-2, with a tentative D call TRBD1 (6 bases). Germline loops: CDR1 SQVTM, CDR2 ANQGSEA. Trimming took off 5 bases at V and 5 bases at J, with 15 bases between the two ends. The length of the CDR3 is 13 residues. The CDR3 reads CSVLRDTIYGYTF. CDR3 DNA: TGCAGCGTTCTTAGGGACACAATATATGGCTACACCTTC. Full variable domain (missing parts from reference TRBV29-1 and TRBJ1-2): SAVISQKPSRDICQRGTSLTIQCQVDSQVTMMFWYRQQPGQSLTLIATANQGSEATYESGFVIDKFPISRPNLTFSTLTVSNMSPEDSSIYLCSVLRDTIYGYTFGSGTRLTVV.

The J gene is TRBJ1-4, the V gene TRBV28; a weak D match, TRBD1 (5 bases). From germline, CDR1 is MDHEN and CDR2 SYDVKM. V was pared by 4 bases and J by 7 bases, with 10 bases between. CDR3 length: 13 amino acids. This chain's CDR3 is CASSSRVLEKLFF. Written as DNA, the CDR3 is TGTGCCAGCAGTTCCAGGGTCCTTGAAAAACTGTTTTTT.

This clone was detected only a few times. The chain carries TRBV4-1 and TRBJ1-1; 7 bases are a match to TRBD1. V shed 3 bases, J shed 8 bases, and the junction held 6 bases outside the gene matches. There are 13 residues in the CDR3. The germline V gene encodes CDR1 MGHRA and CDR2 YSYEKL. The CDR3 DNA reads TGCGCCAGCAGCCACCAGGACAGGACCGAAGCTTTCTTT. Encoded protein: CASSHQDRTEAFF.